The 15 T cell receptor beta chains reported below all come from one sample, sequenced in a study of early T cells in non-severe SARS-CoV-2 infection (TCRdb year 2021). The method behind the library was 5' RACE. Instrument used: NextSeq 500. The public sequencing data were trimmed at Q25 with fastp and processed into clonotypes with MiXCR by TCRdb, which kept only in-frame beta chains. Entries that share a CDR3 protein sequence are merged under the most common genes and DNA. The sample contains 60,000 or so distinct CDR3 sequences, around 13% of them found a single time. Of the sample, less than 4.5% is held by the ten largest clones. The sample was whole blood. These TCRs come from an adult who was a healthcare worker with PCR-confirmed SARS-CoV-2 infection or an uninfected control (not recorded which).

This clonotype was seen many times. The chain uses TRBV10-1 and TRBJ2-1; the match to TRBD2 covers 9 bases. CDR1 and CDR2 (germline): WNHNN, SYGVQD (reference sequence). J lost 5 bases, V lost 6 bases, and 14 bases had no gene match. The CDR3 length is 17 residues. The CDR3 loop reads CASRASEASGMHNEQFF. The CDR3 DNA reads as TGCGCCAGCAGAGCGAGTGAAGCTAGCGGGATGCACAATGAGCAGTTCTTC.

This clonotype has more than one count but fewer than ten. The gene calls are TRBV11-2 and TRBJ2-7; D gene uncertain. V was cut by 3 bases and J by 4 bases, with 7 bases left in between. Germline CDR1 and CDR2: SGHAT and FQNNGV. The CDR3 length is 12 residues. CDR3 residues: CASSFRVYEQYF. CDR3 nucleotides: TGTGCCAGCAGCTTCCGGGTGTACGAGCAGTACTTC.

This clonotype was picked up many times. The J gene is TRBJ2-7, the V gene TRBV7-9; D ambiguous. This CDR3 is 13 amino acids long. V shed 2 bases and J shed 3 bases, with 8 bases lying between them. CDR1 is SEHNR and CDR2 is FQNEAQ in the germline V gene (reference sequence). The CDR3 DNA reads as TGTGCCAGCAGCTTACCGGGTCACTACGAGCAGTACTTC. Translating it yields CASSLPGHYEQYF.

The chain employs TRBV6-5 and TRBJ1-4; TRBD1 might be the D (6 bases). CDR1 and CDR2 from the germline V gene are MNHEY and SVGAGI. With 6 bases removed from V and 0 bases from J, the gap between germline ends came to 11 bases. There are 15 residues in the CDR3. CDR3 amino acids: CASRRTAATNEKLFF. CDR3 DNA sequence: TGTGCCAGCAGAAGGACAGCTGCAACTAATGAAAAACTGTTTTTT.

This clonotype was counted ten times or more. The chain recombines TRBV7-2 with TRBJ1-4; TRBD1 matches at 8 bases. Trimming at V came to 5 bases and at J to 8 bases, leaving 7 bases not matched to a gene. The V gene's germline CDR1 is SGHTA and CDR2 FQGNSA. The CDR3 has 14 residues. For the CDR3, the DNA is TGTGCCAGCAGCCAAGGACAGGGAAGGGAAAAACTGTTTTTT. Translating gives CASSQGQGREKLFF.

This clonotype has only a few counts. The chain combines TRBV7-6 with TRBJ2-2; 10 bases agree with TRBD2. The CDR3 is 16 amino acids. After removal of 5 bases from V and 4 bases from J, the junction contained 7 bases not matched to a gene. CDR1 SGHVS and CDR2 FNYEAQ come from the germline V gene. CDR3 protein: CASSLRAGGSTGELFF. The CDR3 nucleotides are TGTGCCAGCAGCCTTAGAGCGGGAGGGAGCACCGGGGAGCTGTTTTTT. Together with reference TRBV7-6 and TRBJ2-2, the CDR3 gives the full variable domain: GAGVSQSPRYKVTKRGQDVALRCDPISGHVSLYWYRQALGQGPEFLTYFNYEAQQDKSGLPNDRFSAERPEGSISTLTIQRTEQRDSAMYRCASSLRAGGSTGELFFGEGSRLTVL.

V usage is TRBV10-3 and J usage is TRBJ2-7; TRBD1 is a possible D gene (6 bases). The V gene's germline CDR1 is ENHRY and CDR2 SYGVKD. The CDR3 is 14 amino acids. Trimming shortened V by 6 bases and J by 0 bases, and 12 bases separated the two germline ends. The CDR3 DNA reads as TGTGCCATCAGCCGGGACAAGGCCTCCTACGAGCAGTACTTC. Translation: CAISRDKASYEQYF.

The chain links TRBV20-1 to TRBJ1-1, with a tentative D call TRBD1 (5 bases). CDR3 length: 14 residues. CDR1 and CDR2 (germline): DFQATT, SNEGSKA (reference sequence). V was pared by 1 base and J by 3 bases, with 12 bases between. CDR3 sequence reads: CSARVSQGDTEAFF. CDR3 in DNA: TGCAGTGCTAGAGTCTCCCAGGGTGACACTGAAGCTTTCTTT.

In its sample, this clonotype was seen many times. V is TRBV5-1 and J is TRBJ2-2; TRBD1 matches at 9 bases. Germline V gene sequence: CDR1 SGHRS, CDR2 YFSETQ. The CDR3 totals 16 residues. The V segment lost 0 bases and the J segment 4 bases; nucleotides outside the gene matches: 4. The DNA of the CDR3 is TGCGCCAGCAGCTTGGGGACAGGGGCCGTCACCGGGGAGCTGTTTTTT. Translation: CASSLGTGAVTGELFF.

This clonotype was found a few times. V and J are TRBV20-1 and TRBJ1-5, with D perhaps TRBD1 (5 bases). In germline, CDR1 is DFQATT, CDR2 SNEGSKA (reference sequence). The germline V and J ends were trimmed by 5 bases and 6 bases, with 14 bases remaining between them. The CDR3 sequence is 13 residues long. Here the CDR3 DNA reads TGCAGTGCTCTCCGGGGGACCGGTCAGCCCCAGCATTTT. This translates into CSALRGTGQPQHF.

This clonotype was seen repeatedly, ten times or more. In DNA form, the CDR3 reads TGTGCCAGCAGCGAGACTCCTATTAGCACAGATACGCAGTATTTT. It yields the protein CASSETPISTDTQYF. The V and J genes are TRBV9 and TRBJ2-3; D ambiguous. With 3 bases removed from V and 0 bases from J, the gap between germline ends came to 11 bases. Germline V gene lookup returns CDR1 SGDLS and CDR2 YYNGEE. The CDR3 totals 15 residues.

This clonotype was seen many times. The chain links TRBV29-1 to TRBJ2-3; 10 nucleotides agree with TRBD2. Germline-derived CDR1 and CDR2 are SQVTM and ANQGSEA. The ends lost 3 bases at V and 6 bases at J; junction bases unmatched: 15. The CDR3 is 17 residues long. CDR3 DNA sequence: TGCAGCGTTGATCCAATGGGCGGTAGCGGGAGGACGGATACGCAGTATTTT. The encoded protein is CSVDPMGGSGRTDTQYF.

This rearrangement joins TRBV30 to TRBJ2-2; no firm D call. Trimming shortened V by 0 bases and J by 8 bases, and 4 bases separated the two germline ends. The germline V gene encodes CDR1 GTSNPN and CDR2 SVGIG (reference sequence). CDR3 size: 11 residues. DNA of the CDR3: TGTGCCTGGAGTGTATCTGGGGAGCTGTTTTTT. It encodes CAWSVSGELFF. The full variable domain, with the rest looked up from reference TRBV30 and TRBJ2-2, is SQTIHQWPATLVQPVGSPLSLECTVEGTSNPNLYWYRQAAGRGLQLLFYSVGIGQISSEVPQNLSASRPQDRQFILSSKKLLLSDSGFYLCAWSVSGELFFGEGSRLTVL.

This clonotype was detected many times. The chain recombines TRBV19 with TRBJ2-1; D remains ambiguous. Germline CDR1 and CDR2: LNHDA and SQIVND (reference sequence). This CDR3 region has 15 residues. The ends were cut back, 3 bases at V and 2 bases at J, with 11 bases in the middle. The CDR3 spells CASSIGSTPYNEQFF. Written as DNA, the CDR3 is TGTGCCAGTAGTATTGGCAGTACTCCCTACAATGAGCAGTTCTTC. Combining the CDR3 with reference TRBV19 and TRBJ2-1 gives the whole variable domain DGGITQSPKYLFRKEGQNVTLSCEQNLNHDAMYWYRQDPGQGLRLIYYSQIVNDFQKGDIAEGYSVSREKKESFPLTVTSAQKNPTAFYLCASSIGSTPYNEQFFGPGTRLTVL.

This clonotype came up a few times. This chain uses TRBV9 with TRBJ2-1; weak D call: TRBD2 (5 bases). Germline CDR1 is SGDLS and CDR2 is YYNGEE. V lost 1 base, J lost 13 bases, and 12 bases lay in between. The CDR3 has 12 amino acids. The CDR3 reads CASSVQTSPQFF. The CDR3 nucleotides read TGTGCCAGCAGCGTACAAACTAGTCCACAGTTCTTC.